Listed below are T cell receptor beta chains from one sample, sequenced in a study of control samples from healthy donors and cancer patients. TCRdb's copy holds only in-frame clones and misses some; the assay was immunoSEQ multiplex PCR. The data show under 90,000 clones, around 92% seen once. Input material: blood. These receptors were collected from a woman aged 55-75 years in good health. Both conserved end residues are part of each CDR3. D genes are given only for firm matches.

TRBD2 TRBJ2-1 TRBV7-6 CASSTSGTSLEQFF TGTGCCAGCAGCACCTCCGGGACTAGCCTTGAGCAGTTCTTC
- TRBJ2-7 TRBV6-5 CASSYSLGHLNYEQYF TGTGCCAGCAGTTACTCGTTGGGGCACTTGAACTACGAGCAGTACTTC
- TRBJ2-3 TRBV18 CASSPPASATDTQYF TGTGCCAGCTCACCACCGGCTAGCGCCACAGATACGCAGTATTTT
- TRBJ2-1 TRBV5-1 CASSLVTTGNEQFF TGCGCCAGCAGCTTGGTTACTACGGGCAATGAGCAGTTCTTC
TRBD1 TRBJ2-7 TRBV6-5 CASKGTALISYEQYF TGTGCCAGCAAGGGGACAGCCCTTATCTCCTACGAGCAGTACTTC
TRBD1 TRBJ1-3 TRBV6-5 CASTRATGAGNTIYF TGTGCCAGCACTCGAGCGACAGGGGCTGGAAACACCATATATTTT
- TRBJ1-5 TRBV10-3 CAISERHGVNSNQPQHF TGTGCCATCAGTGAACGGCACGGCGTGAATAGCAATCAGCCCCAGCATTTT
- TRBJ2-7 TRBV10-3 CAISGTPTYEQYF TGTGCCATCAGTGGGACACCTACCTACGAGCAGTACTTC
- TRBJ1-1 TRBV4-3 CASSQDSGGANLPEAFF TGCGCCAGCAGCCAAGATTCGGGGGGGGCTAACCTCCCTGAAGCTTTCTTT
- TRBJ1-3 TRBV6-5 CASKGHNSGNTIYF TGTGCCAGCAAGGGACATAACTCTGGAAACACCATATATTTT
- TRBJ2-1 TRBV10-3 CAISVVGANEQFF TGTGCCATCAGTGTAGTGGGTGCCAATGAGCAGTTCTTC
- TRBJ1-1 TRBV29-1 CSVVGNTEAFF TGCAGCGTTGTTGGTAACACTGAAGCTTTCTTT
- TRBJ2-7 TRBV27 CASSLLRAFGSYEQYF TGTGCCAGCAGTTTATTAAGGGCCTTCGGCTCCTACGAGCAGTACTTC
- TRBJ1-1 TRBV2 CASRRDRDTEAFF TGTGCCAGCAGGAGGGACCGGGACACTGAAGCTTTCTTT
TRBD2 TRBJ2-7 TRBV5-4 CASSWGGRTNEQYF TGTGCCAGCAGCTGGGGCGGGAGGACCAACGAGCAGTACTTC
TRBD1 TRBJ1-4 TRBV5-1 CASSWDSPNEKLFF TGCGCCAGCAGCTGGGACAGCCCTAATGAAAAACTGTTTTTT
TRBD2 TRBJ2-1 TRBV4-2 CASSQVAAGGTYNEQFF TGTGCCAGCAGCCAAGTAGCGGCGGGAGGGACCTACAATGAGCAGTTCTTC
- TRBJ1-4 TRBV12-3/TRBV12-4 CASSLPPGEKLFF TGTGCCAGCAGTTTACCCCCGGGGGAAAAACTGTTTTTT
- TRBJ1-1 TRBV9 CASSPEWGNTEAFF TGTGCCAGCAGCCCAGAATGGGGTAACACTGAAGCTTTCTTT
TRBD1 TRBJ1-5 TRBV28 CASSLSGQGVQPQHF TGTGCCAGCAGTTTGTCGGGACAGGGGGTTCAGCCCCAGCATTTT
TRBD2 TRBJ2-1 TRBV7-9 CASSPPGLGDNEQFF TGTGCCAGCAGCCCCCCGGGACTAGGGGATAATGAGCAGTTCTTC
- TRBJ2-2 TRBV30 CAWSEANTGELFF TGTGCCTGGAGTGAGGCGAACACCGGGGAGCTGTTTTTT
- TRBJ1-1 TRBV12-3/TRBV12-4 CASKGGDTEAFF TGTGCCAGCAAGGGGGGGGACACTGAAGCTTTCTTT
- TRBJ1-5 TRBV24-1 CATSDFGGQPQHF TGTGCCACCAGTGATTTTGGCGGGCAGCCCCAGCATTTT
- TRBJ1-1 TRBV5-5 CASSLGPGRDTEAFF TGTGCCAGCAGCTTGGGACCAGGACGGGACACTGAAGCTTTCTTT